This passage covers 31 T cell receptor beta chains from one sample sequenced in a study of T-cell memory formation after mild COVID-19. In TCRdb, the 5' RACE reads were re-called with MiXCR into one record per CDR3 protein. The profile covers some 320,000 distinct CDR3 sequences, with 13% to 15% appearing a single time and roughly 21% taken by the ten largest. Sequencing was done on a sample of PBMCs or a T cell subset sorted from them (not recorded which). These receptors were obtained from a man between 18 and 29 years old who had mild COVID-19 (a few samples of this study predate the infection). Cell type and time point are not known.

The J gene is TRBJ2-3, the V gene TRBV7-2, with 10 bases matching TRBD2. The CDR3 covers 18 residues. V shed 5 bases, J shed 2 bases, and the junction held 13 bases outside the gene matches. The germline CDR1 and CDR2 sequences are SGHTA and FQGNSA. In DNA, the CDR3 is TGTGCCAGCAGCACCCGATACGGGACTAGCGCTGCCACAGATACGCAGTATTTT. It is translated as CASSTRYGTSAATDTQYF.

The chain employs TRBV2 and TRBJ2-6, with D unresolved. Germline CDR1 is SNHLY and CDR2 is FYNNEI. Deletions cut 7 bases from V and 0 bases from J, with 7 bases between. The CDR3 has 14 residues. The chain's CDR3 is CASKLLSGANVLTF. CDR3 coding DNA: TGTGCCAGCAAGCTTCTCTCTGGGGCCAACGTCCTGACTTTC.

Ten or more counts support this clonotype. The rearrangement uses TRBV16 and TRBJ2-4; no clear D gene. V was clipped by 4 bases and J by 0 bases, with 10 bases between them. CDR3 length: 15 amino acids. Germline V gene lookup returns CDR1 KGHSY and CDR2 FQNENV. DNA for the CDR3: TGTGCCAGCAGCCCACGAGAGGTAGCCAAAAACATTCAGTACTTC. This codes for CASSPREVAKNIQYF.

The chain carries TRBV27 and TRBJ2-5, with 7 bases lining up with TRBD1. The germline CDR1 and CDR2 sequences are MNHEY and SMNVEV (reference sequence). CDR3 length: 14 amino acids. V was clipped by 6 bases and J by 5 bases; unmatched bases: 9. The CDR3, as DNA: TGTGCCAGCAGGGGCAGGGGGTGGGTTGAGACCCAGTACTTC. Protein product: CASRGRGWVETQYF.

This clonotype has a handful of counts. The chain employs TRBV6-5 and TRBJ1-1; D may be TRBD1 (5 bases). The V and J ends lost 6 bases and 1 base respectively, with 12 bases between them. Germline lookup yields CDR1 MNHEY and CDR2 SVGAGI. The CDR3 extends over 14 amino acids. CDR3 amino acids: CASSRGGTNTEAFF. CDR3 bases: TGTGCCAGCAGCCGGGGCGGCACGAACACTGAAGCTTTCTTT.

There are many counts of this clonotype. V usage is TRBV5-1 and J usage is TRBJ2-5; 9 bases are shared with TRBD1. The trim removed 2 bases at V and 1 base at J, leaving 6 bases unmatched. Germline CDR1 and CDR2: SGHRS and YFSETQ. This CDR3 region has 16 residues. Here the CDR3 reads CASSFQLTGGQETQYF. The DNA of the CDR3 is TGCGCCAGCAGCTTCCAACTGACAGGGGGCCAAGAGACCCAGTACTTC.

This clonotype was observed once. The V gene is TRBV4-2, the J gene TRBJ2-3; no firm D call. The CDR3 has 13 amino acids. The V end was cut by 8 bases, the J end by 6 bases, with 15 bases between. The germline CDR1 and CDR2 sequences are LGHNA and YNFKEQ. This chain's CDR3 is CASGNVASDTQYF. The CDR3 nucleotides are TGTGCCAGCGGAAACGTAGCCTCGGATACGCAGTATTTT.

This clonotype has a handful of counts. The genes are TRBV6-2 or TRBV6-3 and TRBJ2-3, with TRBD2 matching over 9 bases. CDR3 size: 15 residues. Trimming cost V 5 bases and J 4 bases; bases outside gene matches: 7. The germline gives CDR1 MNHEY, CDR2 SVGEGT. The CDR3 region is CASSKAGGYSDTQYF. For the CDR3, the DNA is TGTGCCAGCAGTAAAGCGGGGGGATATTCAGATACGCAGTATTTT.

At least ten counts were recorded for this clonotype. The J gene is TRBJ1-1, the V gene TRBV12-3 or TRBV12-4; D gene ambiguous. CDR3 length: 16 amino acids. Between the trimmed V and J ends, which lost 2 bases and 2 bases, there was a span of 15 bases. CDR3 sequence: CASSLLGAAPNTEAFF. The CDR3 DNA sequence: TGTGCCAGCAGTTTATTGGGCGCGGCCCCAAACACTGAAGCTTTCTTT.

V is TRBV6-5 and J is TRBJ1-4; no firm D call. V was trimmed by 1 base and J by 6 bases, leaving 12 bases between them. Germline assignment: CDR1 MNHEY and CDR2 SVGAGI. The CDR3 totals 15 residues. The CDR3, as DNA: TGTGCCAGCAGTTACTTCAGCTGGGAGGATGAAAAACTGTTTTTT. Translating it yields CASSYFSWEDEKLFF.

V is TRBV7-2 and J is TRBJ1-1; D possibly corresponds to TRBD1 (6 bases). V lost 7 bases and J 3 bases, leaving 12 bases between the germline ends. The CDR3 consists of 13 residues. Per germline, CDR1 SGHTA and CDR2 FQGNSA. In DNA form, the CDR3 reads TGTGCCAGCAAACGACAGGCCGACACTGAAGCTTTCTTT. Its translation: CASKRQADTEAFF.

The rearrangement joins TRBV20-1 to TRBJ1-1, with 8 bases fitting TRBD1. The CDR3 consists of 13 residues. The junction had 0 bases not matched to a gene; V was cut back by 3 bases and J by 0 bases. Germline V gives CDR1 DFQATT, CDR2 SNEGSKA (reference sequence). The CDR3 nucleotides are TGCAGTGCTAGGGACAGGGTGAACACTGAAGCTTTCTTT. This codes for CSARDRVNTEAFF.

The chain combines TRBV6-5 with TRBJ1-5; tentative D call: TRBD1 (6 bases). The V end lost 7 bases, the J end lost 1 base, and 14 bases lay between the germline ends. This CDR3 comprises 15 residues. Germline assignment: CDR1 MNHEY and CDR2 SVGAGI. The CDR3 here is CASNPLGGSNQPQHF. In DNA, the CDR3 is TGTGCCAGCAACCCTTTGGGGGGCAGCAATCAGCCCCAGCATTTT.

A remark on this clonotype: At one end the junction does not follow the germline gene, possibly because of a read error. The chain uses TRBV28 and TRBJ2-4, with D unclear. The CDR3 extends over 17 amino acids. Germline V gives CDR1 MDHEN, CDR2 SYDVKM. As DNA, the CDR3 is TGTGCCAGCAGCCCCCTTTCCGAATGGCGTGCCAAAAAAATTCAGTACTTC. As protein: CASSPLSEWRAKKIQYF.

This clonotype showed up many times. This chain connects TRBV7-9 to TRBJ2-3; 7 bases fit TRBD1. V shed 1 base and J 5 bases; nucleotides not matched to a gene: 3. Per the germline V gene, CDR1 is SEHNR and CDR2 is FQNEAQ (reference sequence). The CDR3 totals 14 residues. The CDR3 reads CASSLGGGLDTQYF. The CDR3 nucleotides read TGTGCCAGCAGCTTAGGAGGGGGCTTAGATACGCAGTATTTT.

This chain links TRBV7-3 with TRBJ2-3, with TRBD1 as a possible D gene (6 bases). CDR3 size: 15 residues. The V and J ends lost 3 bases and 1 base respectively, with 11 bases between them. Germline CDR1 and CDR2: SGHTA and FQGTGA. This CDR3 is CASSFRDTRTDTQYF. The CDR3 nucleotides are TGTGCCAGCAGCTTCCGGGACACCCGCACAGATACGCAGTATTTT.

This clonotype showed up just a few times. The chain has TRBV5-1 and TRBJ1-4; D perhaps matches TRBD1 (5 bases). The V end lost 4 bases, the J end lost 5 bases, and 9 bases lay between the germline ends. This CDR3 has 13 amino acids. The germline V gene has CDR1 SGHRS and CDR2 YFSETQ. The CDR3 protein is CASSTGQNEKLFF. The CDR3, as DNA: TGCGCCAGCAGCACGGGGCAGAATGAAAAACTGTTTTTT.

This chain joins TRBV12-3 or TRBV12-4 and TRBJ1-4, with D unclear. The CDR3 runs to 9 residues. V gave up 7 bases and J gave up 12 bases, with 6 bases separating them. The CDR3 bases are TGTGCCAGCAATGGGGAACTGTTTTTT. It is translated as CASNGELFF.

The rearrangement links TRBV6-6 to TRBJ2-1; 10 nucleotides align to TRBD2. V trimming: 2 bases; J trimming: 5 bases; junction bases outside the gene matches: 6. Germline lookup yields CDR1 MNHNY and CDR2 SVGAGI (reference sequence). The CDR3 extends over 16 amino acids. CDR3 loop: CASSYLSGGPHNEQFF. The CDR3 region has the DNA TGTGCCAGCAGTTACCTTAGCGGGGGGCCTCACAATGAGCAGTTCTTC.

This clonotype occurred a few times. The rearrangement uses TRBV12-3 or TRBV12-4 and TRBJ2-3, with 8 bases fitting TRBD1. The CDR3 is 16 residues long. Trimming at V came to 6 bases and at J to 2 bases, leaving 10 bases not matched to a gene. CDR3 nucleotides: TGTGCCAGCAGGCCCGGACAGGGTATGGCCACAGATACGCAGTATTTT. Amino acid sequence: CASRPGQGMATDTQYF.

The chain couples TRBV5-4 to TRBJ1-3; possible D gene TRBD1, 5 bases. The germline CDR1 and CDR2 sequences are SGHNT and YYREEE (reference sequence). CDR3 length equals 15 residues. Trimming took off 4 bases at V and 4 bases at J, with 15 bases between the two ends. DNA of the CDR3: TGTGCCAGCAGCCGGGACGGGAGGACCGGAAACACCATATATTTT. Amino acids: CASSRDGRTGNTIYF.

This clonotype has only a few counts. This chain connects TRBV18 to TRBJ1-6, with 7 bases matching TRBD1. The CDR3 extends over 15 amino acids. J was trimmed by 7 bases and V by 3 bases; bases with no gene match: 6. Looked up from germline, CDR1 is KGHSH and CDR2 is LQKENI. The CDR3 sequence: CASSPTGSPNSPLHF. In nucleotides, the CDR3 is TGTGCCAGCTCACCGACAGGGAGCCCAAATTCACCCCTCCACTTT.

This rearrangement joins TRBV7-6 to TRBJ2-1; possibly TRBD2 for D (5 bases). The CDR3 runs to 14 residues. V gave up 3 bases and J gave up 8 bases, with 14 bases separating them. Germline assignment: CDR1 SGHVS and CDR2 FNYEAQ. The CDR3 nucleotides read TGTGCCAGCAGCTTCTACGCGGGTGGAGATGAGCAGTTCTTC. It specifies CASSFYAGGDEQFF.

V and J are TRBV6-1 and TRBJ2-5; no reliable D call. The CDR3 spans 12 residues. Germline V gene data show CDR1 as MNHNS and CDR2 as SASEGT. V shed 1 base and J shed 5 bases, with 5 bases lying between them. CDR3 DNA sequence: TGTGCCAGCAGTGAAGTTTATGAGACCCAGTACTTC. Protein product: CASSEVYETQYF.

This clonotype has more than one count but fewer than ten. This chain connects TRBV5-4 to TRBJ2-7, with D unclear. This CDR3 region has 13 residues. Germline V CDR1 and CDR2: SGHNT, YYREEE (reference sequence). V was cut by 4 bases and J by 3 bases, with 11 bases left in between. CDR3 coding DNA: TGTGCCAGCAGCAAACAGAACCGCTACGAGCAGTACTTC. Amino acids: CASSKQNRYEQYF.

This clonotype was found many times. This rearrangement joins TRBV6-5 to TRBJ1-1; D is unclear. CDR3 length equals 15 residues. V lost 0 bases and J 1 base, leaving 9 bases between the germline ends. CDR1 is MNHEY and CDR2 is SVGAGI in the germline V gene. CDR3 nucleotides: TGTGCCAGCAGTTACTCGTGGGAAAGGAACACTGAAGCTTTCTTT. It specifies CASSYSWERNTEAFF.

Only a few counts were recorded for this clonotype. The chain combines TRBV4-3 with TRBJ2-7; 7 bases fit TRBD2. Germline V gives CDR1 LGHNA, CDR2 YSLEER. This CDR3 contains 15 residues. V lost 0 bases to trimming and J lost 2 bases; unmatched junction nucleotides: 4. CDR3 residues: CASSQDGGETYEQYF. DNA for the CDR3: TGCGCCAGCAGCCAAGATGGGGGGGAGACCTACGAGCAGTACTTC.

V usage is TRBV6-5 and J usage is TRBJ1-6; D perhaps matches TRBD1 (6 bases). Deletions cut 6 bases from V and 8 bases from J, with 14 bases between. CDR3 length equals 14 residues. Germline lookup yields CDR1 MNHEY and CDR2 SVGAGI. The CDR3 bases are TGTGCCAGCAGCGGACAGTCAGCAGATTCACCCCTCCACTTT. Residues: CASSGQSADSPLHF.

This clonotype appeared many times. The genes are TRBV7-2 and TRBJ2-5; a weak D match, TRBD2 (7 bases). The CDR3 is 14 residues long. Between the trimmed V and J ends, which lost 5 bases and 1 base, there was a span of 11 bases. CDR1 and CDR2 (germline): SGHTA, FQGNSA. The CDR3 DNA reads TGTGCCAGCAGCGCCGCGGGGGCCCAAGAGACCCAGTACTTC. This encodes CASSAAGAQETQYF.

This clonotype turned up a few times. The chain has TRBV20-1 and TRBJ2-5; possible D gene TRBD2, 7 bases. The CDR3 has 14 residues. V lost 3 bases, J lost 3 bases, and 14 bases lay in between. In germline, CDR1 is DFQATT, CDR2 SNEGSKA (reference sequence). Here the CDR3 reads CSARPSGQKETQYF. DNA of the CDR3: TGCAGTGCTAGGCCTAGCGGACAGAAAGAGACCCAGTACTTC.

The CDR3 loop is CASSPLGTGGNTIYF. CDR3 sequence (DNA): TGTGCCAGCTCACCATTAGGGACAGGTGGAAACACCATATATTTT. V gene TRBV18 combines with J gene TRBJ1-3; 8 bases line up with TRBD1. This CDR3 contains 15 residues. Trimming took 2 bases from V and 3 from J; bases not matched to a gene: 3. Germline V gene lookup returns CDR1 KGHSH and CDR2 LQKENI.